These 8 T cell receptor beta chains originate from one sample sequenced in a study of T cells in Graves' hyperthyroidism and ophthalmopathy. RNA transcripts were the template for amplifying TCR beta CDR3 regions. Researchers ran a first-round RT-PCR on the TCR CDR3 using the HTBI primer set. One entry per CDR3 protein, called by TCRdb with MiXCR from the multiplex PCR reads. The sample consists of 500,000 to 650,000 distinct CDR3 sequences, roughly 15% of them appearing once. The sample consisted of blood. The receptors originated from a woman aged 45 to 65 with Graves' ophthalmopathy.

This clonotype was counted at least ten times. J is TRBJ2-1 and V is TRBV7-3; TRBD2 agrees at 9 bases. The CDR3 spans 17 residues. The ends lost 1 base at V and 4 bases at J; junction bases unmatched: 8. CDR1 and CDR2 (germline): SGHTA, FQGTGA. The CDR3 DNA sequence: TGTGCCAGCAGCTTAAGGGGGGCTAGCGGGATATACAATGAGCAGTTCTTC. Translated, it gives CASSLRGASGIYNEQFF.

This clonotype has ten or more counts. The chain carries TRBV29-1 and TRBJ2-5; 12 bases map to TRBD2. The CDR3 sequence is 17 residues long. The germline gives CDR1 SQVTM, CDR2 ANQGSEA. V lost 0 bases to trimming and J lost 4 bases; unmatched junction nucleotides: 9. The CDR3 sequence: CSVEERTSGIFVETQYF. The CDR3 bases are TGCAGCGTTGAAGAAAGGACTAGCGGGATTTTTGTAGAGACCCAGTACTTC. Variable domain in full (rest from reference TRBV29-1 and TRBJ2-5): SAVISQKPSRDICQRGTSLTIQCQVDSQVTMMFWYRQQPGQSLTLIATANQGSEATYESGFVIDKFPISRPNLTFSTLTVSNMSPEDSSIYLCSVEERTSGIFVETQYFGPGTRLLVL.

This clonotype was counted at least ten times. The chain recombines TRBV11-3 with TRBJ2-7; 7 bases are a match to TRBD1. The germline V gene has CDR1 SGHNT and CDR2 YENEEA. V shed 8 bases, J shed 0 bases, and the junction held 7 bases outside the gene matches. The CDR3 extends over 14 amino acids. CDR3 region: CASEVGQSSYEQYF. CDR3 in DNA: TGTGCCAGCGAGGTGGGACAGAGCTCCTACGAGCAGTACTTC.

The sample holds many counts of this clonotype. The CDR3 sequence is CASSPPGTQETQYF. The CDR3 DNA follows: TGTGCCAGCAGCCCCCCCGGGACTCAAGAGACCCAGTACTTC. The chain recombines TRBV3-1 with TRBJ2-5; possible D gene TRBD2, 6 bases. The CDR3 extends over 14 amino acids. Trimming took 4 bases from V and 2 from J, leaving 11 bases between them. Per the germline V gene, CDR1 is LGHDT and CDR2 is YNNKEL (reference sequence).

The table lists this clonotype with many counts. The CDR3 region is CSARGDKYNEQFF. The CDR3 region has the DNA TGCAGTGCTAGGGGGGACAAGTACAATGAGCAGTTCTTC. V usage is TRBV20-1 and J usage is TRBJ2-1; D might be TRBD1 (6 bases). V lost 3 bases, J lost 4 bases, and 10 bases lay in between. CDR3 size: 13 residues. Germline CDR1 reads DFQATT; CDR2 reads SNEGSKA (reference sequence).

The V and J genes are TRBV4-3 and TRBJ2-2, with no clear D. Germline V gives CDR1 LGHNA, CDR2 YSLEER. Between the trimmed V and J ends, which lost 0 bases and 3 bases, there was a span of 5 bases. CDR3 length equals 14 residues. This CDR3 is CASSQEQDTGELFF. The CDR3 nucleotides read TGCGCCAGCAGCCAAGAGCAAGACACCGGGGAGCTGTTTTTT.

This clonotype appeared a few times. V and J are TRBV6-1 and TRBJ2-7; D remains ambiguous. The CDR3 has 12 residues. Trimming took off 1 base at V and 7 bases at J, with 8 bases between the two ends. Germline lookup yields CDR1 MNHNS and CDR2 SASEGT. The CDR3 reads CASSEVVGEQYF. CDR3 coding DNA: TGTGCCAGCAGTGAAGTTGTTGGAGAGCAGTACTTC.

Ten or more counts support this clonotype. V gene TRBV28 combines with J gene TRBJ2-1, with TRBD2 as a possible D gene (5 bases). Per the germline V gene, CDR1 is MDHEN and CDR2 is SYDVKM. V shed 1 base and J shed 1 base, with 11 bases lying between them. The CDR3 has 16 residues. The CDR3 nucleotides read TGTGCCAGCAGTTTATTTGAGGGAAATTCCTACAATGAGCAGTTCTTC. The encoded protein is CASSLFEGNSYNEQFF.